The subject of this entry is one T cell receptor (beta chain). Its antigen is not identified. Trimming removed 1 base from V and 7 bases from J, with 11 bases in between. Per germline, CDR1 MNHNS and CDR2 SASEGT. The CDR3 contains 14 residues. This record belongs to a study of graft-versus-host responses after intestinal transplantation. TCRdb keeps only in-frame clones here, not all; method: immunoSEQ multiplex PCR. Among some 81,000 clones listed, around nine tenths were seen once. The clonotype comes from a human donor who received an intestinal transplant. The chain joins TRBV6-1 to TRBJ1-5; no clear D. This specimen was unstimulated CD4+ T cells sorted from spleen or lymph node cells, taken before intestinal transplant. In nucleotides, the CDR3 is TGTGCCAGCAGTGAAGTCCCCACCAGGCAGCCCCAGCATTTT. Protein product: CASSEVPTRQPQHF.